This TCR beta chain was sequenced during a study of T cell repertoires in cytomegalovirus infection. Study as a whole: Newly reported HLA-C-restricted and thoroughly characterized HLA-B-restricted CMV epitopes were employed. A matching HLA type, together with CMV infection, was signaled by public TCR beta signatures.

Study-wide results and limits: HLA-C-restricted CMV clonotypes gave the most frequent clonotype in two of eight donors.

Comment on this clonotype: Its target is unknown.

Each CDR3 protein is one row after TCRdb ran MiXCR on the reads. Among around 750,000 distinct CDR3 sequences listed, 32% were seen once. The material was cultured CD8+ T cells from PBMCs, obtained from culture after CMV antigen stimulation. The TCR was taken from a human donor in good health (CMV status not recorded). Some clones in this sample may be carry-over from other donors' samples.

CDR3 bases: TGCGCCAGCAGCTCCTCGGGACAGCAGTTTTACAATGAGCAGTTCTTC. Translating it yields CASSSSGQQFYNEQFF. The chain employs TRBV5-1 and TRBJ2-1; 7 bases are a match to TRBD1. The CDR3 loop spans 16 amino acids. Germline V gives CDR1 SGHRS, CDR2 YFSETQ. Trimming took 3 bases from V and 4 from J; bases not matched to a gene: 10. The full variable domain, with the rest looked up from reference TRBV5-1 and TRBJ2-1, is KAGVTQTPRYLIKTRGQQVTLSCSPISGHRSVSWYQQTPGQGLQFLFEYFSETQRNKGNFPGRFSGRQFSNSRSEMNVSTLELGDSALYLCASSSSGQQFYNEQFFGPGTRLTVL.